This T cell receptor (beta chain) was profiled in a study of early T cells in non-severe SARS-CoV-2 infection. Study information: Chains were not paired, and sequencing was done on bulk RNA from unsorted whole blood. Notes on the study in general: Sequences matched to VDJdb favored anti-spike CD8 responses, while private and CD4 specificities were missed.

V was pared by 6 bases and J by 4 bases, with 10 bases between. CDR3 length: 13 residues. The TCR library protocol was used to attach unique molecular identifiers. These identifiers were attached to individual cDNA molecules. From the 5' RACE reads, TCRdb called clonotypes with MiXCR, one entry per CDR3 protein. The table lists some 46,000 distinct CDR3 sequences, approximately 6.2% of them singletons, with around 21% in the top ten. This clonotype was found many times. The antigen is unknown. The sequence came from an adult who was a healthcare worker with PCR-confirmed SARS-CoV-2 infection or an uninfected control (not recorded which). The chain couples TRBV12-3 or TRBV12-4 to TRBJ2-1; the D gene is possibly TRBD2 (6 bases). Specimen: whole blood, collected at baseline. Here the CDR3 DNA reads TGTGCCAGCAGCGGGAGCTCATACAATGAGCAGTTCTTC. This sequence encodes CASSGSSYNEQFF.